These 25 T cell receptor beta chains were sequenced from one sample in a study of CD8 T cells in ankylosing spondylitis. TCRdb independently ran MiXCR on the 5' RACE reads; one entry per CDR3 protein. The profile shows approximately 290,000 distinct CDR3 sequences, around 20% of them singletons. The sequenced sample was blood, either unsorted or a sorted T cell fraction (not recorded which). These receptor sequences come from a female donor with ankylosing spondylitis or in good health (not recorded which).

There are a few counts of this clonotype. This sequence joins TRBV9 and TRBJ2-1; the match to TRBD2 covers 13 bases. The germline gives CDR1 SGDLS, CDR2 YYNGEE. V lost 4 bases, J lost 15 bases, and 10 bases stayed unmatched. The CDR3 is 14 residues long. Written as DNA, the CDR3 is TGTGCCAGCAGCCCCCGGACTAGCGGGAGTAGGGCGTTCTTC. It specifies CASSPRTSGSRAFF.

This clonotype has only a few counts. The chain uses TRBV11-2 and TRBJ1-1; TRBD1 is a possible D gene (5 bases). The CDR3 has 11 amino acids. V gave up 4 bases and J gave up 5 bases, with 5 bases separating them. CDR1 is SGHAT and CDR2 is FQNNGV in the germline V gene. Here the CDR3 DNA reads TGTGCCAGCAGCTGGGGGACTGAAGCTTTCTTT. It is translated as CASSWGTEAFF.

V usage is TRBV19 and J usage is TRBJ2-2; TRBD2 might be the D (5 bases). Germline V gene sequence: CDR1 LNHDA, CDR2 SQIVND (reference sequence). This CDR3 region has 14 residues. V was pared by 10 bases and J by 8 bases, with 20 bases between. CDR3 bases: TGTGCCACCCCTCGCCCCGGGGAGCCGGGGGAGCTGTTTTTT. Amino acids: CATPRPGEPGELFF.

This clonotype has a handful of counts. The CDR3, as DNA: TGTGCCAGCAGCCAACGGAGTAACACTGAAGCTTTCTTT. Protein product: CASSQRSNTEAFF. The V call is TRBV16, the J call TRBJ1-1; D is unclear. Trimming took off 2 bases at V and 2 bases at J, with 6 bases between the two ends. The germline CDR1 and CDR2 sequences are KGHSY and FQNENV. The CDR3 is 13 amino acids.

The chain is built from TRBV24-1 and TRBJ2-2; the match to TRBD2 covers 11 bases. CDR1 and CDR2 (germline): KGHDR, SFDVKD. The CDR3 runs to 16 residues. After removal of 9 bases from V and 1 base from J, the junction contained 6 bases not matched to a gene. In DNA, the CDR3 is TGTGCCACCGGGACTAGCGGACGGGGGAACACCGGGGAGCTGTTTTTT. It specifies CATGTSGRGNTGELFF.

Comment on this clonotype: This may arise from a read error, as a much more abundant clone is one base away. The CDR3 sequence: CASSFGRNTEAFF. For the CDR3, the DNA is TGTGCCAGCAGTTTCGGAAGGAACACTGAAGCTTTCTTT. This chain connects TRBV6-2 or TRBV6-3 to TRBJ1-1; D uncertain. Germline assignment: CDR1 MNHEY and CDR2 SVGEGT. Trimming took off 4 bases at V and 1 base at J, with 7 bases between the two ends. The CDR3 covers 13 residues.

This clonotype was detected only a few times. The chain joins TRBV12-3 or TRBV12-4 to TRBJ1-2; D remains ambiguous. V shed 2 bases and J shed 0 bases, with 10 bases lying between them. CDR3 size: 15 residues. In DNA, the CDR3 is TGTGCCAGCAGTTTATTTGGAAAGACTAACTATGGCTACACCTTC. Translated: CASSLFGKTNYGYTF.

The V gene is TRBV7-8, the J gene TRBJ2-1, with D unresolved. The CDR3 contains 14 residues. Germline V gene sequence: CDR1 SGHVS, CDR2 FQNEAQ. The V gene lost 1 base and the J gene lost 5 bases, with 9 bases spanning the gap. The CDR3 bases are TGTGCCAGCAGCTTAGTGCGGAGCCACAATGAGCAGTTCTTC. It encodes CASSLVRSHNEQFF.

The chain carries TRBV12-3 or TRBV12-4 and TRBJ1-2; D is unresolved. V was cut by 2 bases and J by 0 bases, with 10 bases left in between. CDR3 length: 15 residues. The DNA for the CDR3 is TGTGCCAGCAGTTTAAGAGCTACCTCTAACTATGGCTACACCTTC. Protein product: CASSLRATSNYGYTF.

This clonotype occurred many times. The chain links TRBV29-1 to TRBJ2-1, with 13 nucleotides matching TRBD2. The CDR3 length is 14 residues. Trimming removed 6 bases from V and 5 bases from J; junction bases left unmatched: 4. Germline V lookup: CDR1 SQVTM, CDR2 ANQGSEA. CDR3 coding DNA: TGCAGCGTATCAACTAGCGGGAGGGACAATGAGCAGTTCTTC. This codes for CSVSTSGRDNEQFF.

The chain joins TRBV7-8 to TRBJ2-7; 14 positions agree with TRBD2. Germline V lookup: CDR1 SGHVS, CDR2 FQNEAQ. J lost 5 bases, V lost 0 bases, and 6 bases had no gene match. The CDR3 totals 17 residues. Here the CDR3 reads CASSLAEGLAGVHEQYF. The CDR3 DNA reads TGTGCCAGCAGCTTAGCGGAGGGACTAGCGGGGGTCCACGAGCAGTACTTC.

This clonotype was picked up many times. This chain links TRBV4-3 with TRBJ2-4, with D tentatively TRBD1 or TRBD2 (5 bases each). Germline-derived CDR1 and CDR2 are LGHNA and YSLEER. This CDR3 is 15 amino acids long. V was shortened by 4 bases and J by 8 bases, with 18 bases between the two germline ends. The CDR3 region has the DNA TGCGCCAGCAGCCCCCGAGGGCAGCGCAGGGACATTCAGTACTTC. This sequence encodes CASSPRGQRRDIQYF.

The chain couples TRBV11-1 to TRBJ2-5, with D possibly matching TRBD1 (5 bases). V was clipped by 1 base and J by 5 bases, with 11 bases between them. The CDR3 covers 14 residues. Germline CDR1 SGHAT, CDR2 FQDESV (reference sequence). CDR3 sequence: CASSLGPGSETQYF. CDR3 DNA sequence: TGTGCCAGCAGCTTAGGTCCAGGGTCGGAGACCCAGTACTTC. The full variable domain, its missing parts supplied by reference TRBV11-1 and TRBJ2-5, is EAEVAQSPRYKITEKSQAVAFWCDPISGHATLYWYRQILGQGPELLVQFQDESVVDDSQLPKDRFSAERLKGVDSTLKIQPAELGDSAMYLCASSLGPGSETQYFGPGTRLLVL.

This clonotype was recorded a few times. The chain combines TRBV4-3 with TRBJ2-1, with D possibly TRBD1 on 5 matching bases. V was shortened by 0 bases and J by 5 bases, with 23 bases between the two germline ends. The CDR3 consists of 19 residues. CDR1 and CDR2 from the germline V gene are LGHNA and YSLEER. The CDR3 spells CASSQDHVRADKFNNEQFF. The CDR3 DNA reads TGCGCCAGCAGCCAAGACCACGTCAGGGCCGATAAGTTTAACAATGAGCAGTTCTTC.

This clonotype showed up just a few times. V is TRBV20-1 and J is TRBJ1-2; perhaps TRBD1 as D (6 bases). The CDR3 covers 15 residues. From germline, CDR1 is DFQATT and CDR2 SNEGSKA (reference sequence). Trimming shortened V by 5 bases and J by 5 bases, and 21 bases separated the two germline ends. The CDR3 region has the DNA TGCAGTGCTGCTGGCAGGGAGGGGGGGCCTTATGGCTACACCTTC. Residues: CSAAGREGGPYGYTF.

This chain links TRBV5-6 with TRBJ2-1; unclear D gene. The CDR3 has 14 residues. CDR1 and CDR2 from the germline V gene are SGHDT and YYEEEE. Trimming cost V 3 bases and J 6 bases, with 13 bases left between them. CDR3 DNA: TGTGCCAGCAGCTGGAAAGAAGGACGCAATGAGCAGTTCTTC. Translation: CASSWKEGRNEQFF.

V gene TRBV25-1 combines with J gene TRBJ2-5; D not resolved. The V gene lost 5 bases and the J gene lost 1 base, with 14 bases spanning the gap. Germline V gene sequence: CDR1 MGHDK, CDR2 SYGVNS. The CDR3 sequence is 15 residues long. The CDR3 sequence is CASSPIVGVQETQYF. The CDR3 DNA follows: TGTGCCAGCAGTCCCATTGTTGGAGTCCAAGAGACCCAGTACTTC.

There are a few counts of this clonotype. The chain has TRBV6-5 and TRBJ2-7, with a possible D match to TRBD2 (5 bases). The V gene's germline CDR1 is MNHEY and CDR2 SVGAGI. This CDR3 has 12 amino acids. V lost 5 bases, J lost 8 bases, and 13 bases lay in between. Written as DNA, the CDR3 is TGTGCCAGCAGTAGGACTGGAACTCAGCAGTACTTC. As protein: CASSRTGTQQYF.

The V gene is TRBV2, the J gene TRBJ2-7; 8 nucleotides line up with TRBD1. V lost 6 bases, J lost 3 bases, and 10 bases stayed unmatched. This CDR3 is 15 amino acids long. Germline CDR1 reads SNHLY; CDR2 reads FYNNEI. The CDR3 region is CASSKDRAFDYEQYF. The DNA for the CDR3 is TGTGCCAGCAGCAAGGACAGGGCCTTCGACTACGAGCAGTACTTC.

This clonotype has ten or more counts. The chain combines TRBV7-2 with TRBJ2-7, with TRBD1 matching over 7 bases. Unmatched junction bases numbered 7, after V lost 5 bases and J lost 3 bases. This CDR3 is 14 amino acids long. Germline V gene sequence: CDR1 SGHTA, CDR2 FQGNSA. CDR3 sequence: CASSKTGSGYEQYF. CDR3 in DNA: TGTGCCAGCAGCAAGACAGGGTCAGGCTACGAGCAGTACTTC.

This clonotype came up a few times. The rearrangement uses TRBV7-8 and TRBJ2-3, with 7 bases identical to TRBD2. The CDR3 totals 17 residues. Germline CDR1 and CDR2: SGHVS and FQNEAQ. V dropped 2 bases and J dropped 3; count of bases not matched to a gene: 11. CDR3 DNA sequence: TGTGCCAGCAGCTTAAGACCTAGCGGAGTCAGGACAGATACGCAGTATTTT. Translating it yields CASSLRPSGVRTDTQYF.

The rearrangement links TRBV6-1 to TRBJ1-6; D gene uncertain. This CDR3 has 14 residues. Germline-derived CDR1 and CDR2 are MNHNS and SASEGT. V shed 3 bases and J shed 6 bases, with 9 bases lying between them. The CDR3 DNA sequence: TGTGCCAGCAGTGAGGCTTGGGGTAATTCACCCCTCCACTTT. This translates into CASSEAWGNSPLHF.

This clonotype has a handful of counts. The chain links TRBV7-2 to TRBJ1-4; D uncertain. Germline V gives CDR1 SGHTA, CDR2 FQGNSA. The CDR3 extends over 14 amino acids. Trimming took 3 bases from V and 8 from J, leaving 13 bases between them. The CDR3 coding sequence is TGTGCCAGCAGCTTTTTCCTGGCGGGAGAAAAACTGTTTTTT. It specifies CASSFFLAGEKLFF.

In the case of this clonotype: With a much larger clone just one base away, this may be a read error. The rearrangement uses TRBV5-5 and TRBJ1-5; unclear D gene. Germline V CDR1 and CDR2: SGHKS, YYEKEE (reference sequence). This CDR3 region has 12 residues. The V end lost 3 bases, the J end lost 9 bases, and 10 bases lay between the germline ends. CDR3 nucleotides: TGTGCCAGCAGCTACCCTCTTGGGCCCCAGCATTTT. Protein: CASSYPLGPQHF.

This clonotype has a handful of counts. The chain carries TRBV2 and TRBJ1-1; D uncertain. Trimming left V 0 bases short and J 0 bases short, with 8 bases between. Per germline, CDR1 SNHLY and CDR2 FYNNEI. This CDR3 is 15 amino acids long. CDR3 nucleotides: TGTGCCAGCAGTGAAGCTGGAGGGATGAACACTGAAGCTTTCTTT. It is translated as CASSEAGGMNTEAFF. Using reference TRBV2 and TRBJ1-1 for the parts outside the CDR3, the full variable domain is EPEVTQTPSHQVTQMGQEVILRCVPISNHLYFYWYRQILGQKVEFLVSFYNNEISEKSEIFDDQFSVERPDGSNFTLKIRSTKLEDSAMYFCASSEAGGMNTEAFFGQGTRLTVV.